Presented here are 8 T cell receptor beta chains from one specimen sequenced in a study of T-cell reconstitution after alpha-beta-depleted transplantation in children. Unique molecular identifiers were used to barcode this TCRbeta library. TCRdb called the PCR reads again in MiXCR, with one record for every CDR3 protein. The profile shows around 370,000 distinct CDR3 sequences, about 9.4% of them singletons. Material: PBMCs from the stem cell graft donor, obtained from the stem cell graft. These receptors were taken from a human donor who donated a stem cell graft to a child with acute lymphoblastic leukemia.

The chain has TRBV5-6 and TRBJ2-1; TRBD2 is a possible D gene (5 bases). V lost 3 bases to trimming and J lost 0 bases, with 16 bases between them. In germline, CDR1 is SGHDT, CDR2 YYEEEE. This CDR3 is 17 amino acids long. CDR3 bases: TGTGCCAGCAGCTCCCTTTCTAGCTACCACTCCTACAATGAGCAGTTCTTC. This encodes CASSSLSSYHSYNEQFF.

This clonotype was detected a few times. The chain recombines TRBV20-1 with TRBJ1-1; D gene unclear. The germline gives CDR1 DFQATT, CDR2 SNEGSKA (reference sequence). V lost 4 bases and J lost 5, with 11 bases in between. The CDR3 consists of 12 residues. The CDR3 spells CSANPFGTEAFF. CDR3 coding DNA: TGCAGTGCTAACCCTTTCGGGACTGAAGCTTTCTTT.

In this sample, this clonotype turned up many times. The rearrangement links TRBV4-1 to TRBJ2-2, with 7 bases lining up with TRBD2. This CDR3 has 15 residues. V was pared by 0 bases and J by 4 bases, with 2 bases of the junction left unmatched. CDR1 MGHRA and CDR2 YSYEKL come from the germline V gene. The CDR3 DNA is TGCGCCAGCAGCCAAGATCCGGGAGGCACCGGGGAGCTGTTTTTT. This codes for CASSQDPGGTGELFF.

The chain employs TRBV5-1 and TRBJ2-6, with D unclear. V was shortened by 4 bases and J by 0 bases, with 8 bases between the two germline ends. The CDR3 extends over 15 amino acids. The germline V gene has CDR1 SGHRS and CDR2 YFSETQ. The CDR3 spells CASSLSTSGANVLTF. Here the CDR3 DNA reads TGCGCCAGCAGCCTATCGACCTCTGGGGCCAACGTCCTGACTTTC.

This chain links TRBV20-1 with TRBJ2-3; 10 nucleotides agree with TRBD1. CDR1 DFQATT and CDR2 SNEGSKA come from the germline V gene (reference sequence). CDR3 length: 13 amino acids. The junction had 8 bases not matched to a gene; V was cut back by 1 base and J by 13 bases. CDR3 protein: CSARVHDRGREYF. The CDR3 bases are TGCAGTGCTAGAGTTCATGACAGGGGGCGCGAGTATTTT.

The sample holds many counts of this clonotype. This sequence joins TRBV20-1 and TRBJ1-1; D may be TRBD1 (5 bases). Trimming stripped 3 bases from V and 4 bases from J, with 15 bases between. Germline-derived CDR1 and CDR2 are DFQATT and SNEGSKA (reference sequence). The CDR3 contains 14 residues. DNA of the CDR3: TGCAGTGCTAGTGGGCCGGGGGTGGGCACTGAAGCTTTCTTT. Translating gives CSASGPGVGTEAFF.

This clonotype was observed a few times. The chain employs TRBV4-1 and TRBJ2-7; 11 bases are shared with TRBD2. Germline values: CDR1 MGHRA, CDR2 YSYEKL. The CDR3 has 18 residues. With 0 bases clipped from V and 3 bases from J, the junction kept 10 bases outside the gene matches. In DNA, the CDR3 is TGCGCCAGCAGCCAAGAGAGGGGATTAGCGGGAGGGTTCTACGAGCAGTACTTC. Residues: CASSQERGLAGGFYEQYF.

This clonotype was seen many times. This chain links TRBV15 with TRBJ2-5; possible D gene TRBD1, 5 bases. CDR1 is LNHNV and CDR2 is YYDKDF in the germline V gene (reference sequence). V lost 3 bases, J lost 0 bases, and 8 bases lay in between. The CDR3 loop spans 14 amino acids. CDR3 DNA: TGTGCCACCAGCAGGGACATGTACCAAGAGACCCAGTACTTC. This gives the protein CATSRDMYQETQYF.